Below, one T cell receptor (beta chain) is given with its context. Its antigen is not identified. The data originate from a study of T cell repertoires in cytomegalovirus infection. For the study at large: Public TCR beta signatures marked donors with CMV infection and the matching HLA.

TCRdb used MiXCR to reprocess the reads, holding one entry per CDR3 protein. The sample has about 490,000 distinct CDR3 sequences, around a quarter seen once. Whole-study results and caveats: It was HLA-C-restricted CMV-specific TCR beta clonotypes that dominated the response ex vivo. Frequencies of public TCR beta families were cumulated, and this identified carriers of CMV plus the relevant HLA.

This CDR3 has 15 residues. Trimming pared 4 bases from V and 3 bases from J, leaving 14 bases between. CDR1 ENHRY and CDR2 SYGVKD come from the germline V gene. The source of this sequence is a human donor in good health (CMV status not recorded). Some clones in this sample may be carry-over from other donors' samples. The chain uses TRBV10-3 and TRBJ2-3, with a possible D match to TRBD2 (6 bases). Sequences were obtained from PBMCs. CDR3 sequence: CAISVEGGGTDTQYF. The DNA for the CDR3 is TGTGCCATCAGTGTTGAGGGAGGAGGGACAGATACGCAGTATTTT.